Sequencing of this T cell receptor (beta chain) was carried out in a study of cytomegalovirus exposure and HLA in healthy donors. PCR amplification relied on 60 Vbeta primers (plus 13 Jbeta primers). Only in-frame clones appear in the TCRdb table, and some are missing; sequencing was by immunoSEQ multiplex PCR. Among about 69,000 clones, about 70% were seen once, and the ten largest hold about a tenth. The sequence was obtained from a woman in her twenties or thirties in good health and CMV-seronegative. Material: PBMCs.

CDR3 DNA: TGCGCCAGCTCCCGAATAGCGGGGACCCGAGAGACCCAGTACTTC. Translated: CASSRIAGTRETQYF. The gene calls are TRBV5-1 and TRBJ2-5; 8 bases map to TRBD2. V lost 7 bases and J lost 4; bases outside the gene matches: 12. CDR1 SGHRS and CDR2 YFSETQ come from the germline V gene. This CDR3 has 15 amino acids. Full variable domain (missing parts from reference TRBV5-1 and TRBJ2-5): KAGVTQTPRYLIKTRGQQVTLSCSPISGHRSVSWYQQTPGQGLQFLFEYFSETQRNKGNFPGRFSGRQFSNSRSEMNVSTLELGDSALYLCASSRIAGTRETQYFGPGTRLLVL.